This paragraph covers one T cell receptor (beta chain) sequence. Its antigen is still unknown. With 6 bases clipped from V and 6 bases from J, the junction kept 12 bases outside the gene matches. Germline assignment: CDR1 SGHTS and CDR2 YDEGEE. The CDR3 length is 15 residues. The data belong to a study of cytomegalovirus exposure and HLA in healthy donors. Across the study: Early released data comprised 80 million or so unique TCRs from HLA-typed donors. Regarding the study as a whole: According to the study, roughly 180 TCR beta chains were cytomegalovirus-associated.

Both 60 Vbeta primers and 13 Jbeta primers went into the PCR. Here immunoSEQ multiplex PCR was the method, and the copy in TCRdb shows in-frame clones only, minus some. This sample carries 150,000 to 200,000 clones, roughly three quarters of them seen once, and the ten largest clones take around 1.5%. The receptor was derived from a woman in her forties or fifties in good health and CMV-seronegative. The specimen was PBMCs. The chain combines TRBV5-8 with TRBJ2-3; 8 bases map to TRBD2. CDR3 loop: CASNDPGGGRDTQYF. DNA of the CDR3: TGTGCCAGCAACGACCCCGGGGGGGGCCGGGATACGCAGTATTTT.